The 20 T cell receptor beta chains below all came from one sample that was sequenced in a study of breast tumors, draining lymph nodes, adjacent tissues. Using its own MiXCR run on the multiplex PCR reads, TCRdb lists one record per CDR3 protein. Among about 20,000 distinct CDR3 sequences listed, 43% were seen once. The material sequenced was breast tumor tissue. These receptors came from a female donor with breast cancer. Some clones in this sample may be carry-over from other donors' samples.

This clonotype was recorded only once. The chain has TRBV15 and TRBJ1-1; D unresolved. This CDR3 is 15 amino acids long. The germline V and J ends were trimmed by 5 bases and 8 bases, with 21 bases remaining between them. The germline V gene has CDR1 LNHNV and CDR2 YYDKDF (reference sequence). Here the CDR3 reads CATSGTDPPISEAFF. The CDR3 coding sequence is TGTGCCACCAGCGGAACGGACCCCCCCATCTCGGAAGCTTTCTTT.

The chain combines TRBV6-5 with TRBJ2-7; the match to TRBD2 covers 14 bases. The CDR3 contains 14 residues. Unmatched junction bases numbered 8, after V lost 5 bases and J lost 11 bases. In germline, CDR1 is MNHEY, CDR2 SVGAGI. The CDR3 DNA is TGTGCCAGCAGTGGACTAGCGGGAGGTGGTGTAGAGTACTTC. Its translation: CASSGLAGGGVEYF.

The chain employs TRBV7-9 and TRBJ2-7; D may be TRBD2 (6 bases). The length of the CDR3 is 15 residues. Germline CDR1 and CDR2: SEHNR and FQNEAQ (reference sequence). Trimming stripped 8 bases from V and 2 bases from J, with 19 bases between. The CDR3 sequence: CASSASRDWPYEQYF. The CDR3 region has the DNA TGTGCCAGCTCAGCGAGCCGGGACTGGCCCTACGAGCAGTACTTC.

Remarks on this clonotype: A read error may produce the germline difference seen at one junction end. The genes are TRBV15 and TRBJ1-4; perhaps TRBD1 as D (5 bases). CDR1 is LNHNV and CDR2 is YYDKDF in the germline V gene (reference sequence). The CDR3 has 15 residues. CDR3 DNA: TGCGCCATCAGCAGCGGGACTACCCGGGATGAAAAACTGTTTTTT. As protein: CAISSGTTRDEKLFF.

Comment on this clonotype: The CDR3 does not end in the conserved phenylalanine or tryptophan, so this is likely a read error. This rearrangement joins TRBV29-1 to TRBJ2-4, with TRBD1 matching over 8 bases. The germline V gene encodes CDR1 SQVTM and CDR2 ANQGSEA. CDR3 length: 14 amino acids. This CDR3 reads CSVGTGTHKSIQYV. The DNA for the CDR3 is TGCAGCGTGGGGACAGGAACACACAAAAGCATTCAGTACGTC.

Ten or more counts support this clonotype. The chain links TRBV20-1 to TRBJ2-5, with TRBD2 identical over 7 bases. From germline, CDR1 is DFQATT and CDR2 SNEGSKA (reference sequence). The CDR3 length is 13 residues. V gave up 6 bases and J gave up 3 bases; unmatched junction bases: 7. The CDR3 is CSAPWRGKETQYF. The CDR3 DNA follows: TGCAGTGCACCCTGGCGGGGGAAAGAGACCCAGTACTTC.

Within the sample, this clonotype is large. The chain uses TRBV4-1 and TRBJ1-2; D gene uncertain. V dropped 0 bases and J dropped 6 bases, with 11 bases sitting between them. The germline gives CDR1 MGHRA, CDR2 YSYEKL. This CDR3 has 14 amino acids. CDR3 sequence reads: CASSQDPGSHGYTF. CDR3 sequence (DNA): TGCGCCAGCAGCCAAGATCCGGGGTCTCATGGCTACACCTTC.

The chain carries TRBV15 and TRBJ2-1; D unclear. Between the trimmed V and J ends, which lost 3 bases and 0 bases, there was a span of 12 bases. The CDR3 sequence is 16 residues long. Germline CDR1 LNHNV, CDR2 YYDKDF (reference sequence). The CDR3 sequence is CATSRGFGSSYNEQFF. CDR3 DNA sequence: TGTGCCACCAGCAGGGGATTCGGTAGCTCCTACAATGAGCAGTTCTTC.

This sequence joins TRBV6-6 and TRBJ1-2, with D uncertain. Germline CDR1 reads MNHNY; CDR2 reads SVGAGI (reference sequence). The CDR3 consists of 15 residues. Trimming took 5 bases from V and 4 from J, leaving 17 bases between them. The CDR3 nucleotides read TGTGCCAGCAGTCACCAAGATCCGCAACGCTATGGCTACACCTTC. Translation: CASSHQDPQRYGYTF.

The rearrangement joins TRBV7-3 to TRBJ2-7, with D possibly matching TRBD2 (6 bases). CDR1 is SGHTA, CDR2 FQGTGA, per germline. Trimming stripped 0 bases from V and 3 bases from J, with 15 bases between. CDR3 length: 16 residues. The CDR3 loop is CASSLTKTSGFYEQYF. CDR3 bases: TGTGCCAGCAGCTTAACGAAGACCAGCGGGTTCTACGAGCAGTACTTC.

This clonotype has a handful of counts. The chain links TRBV19 to TRBJ1-1; 7 positions match TRBD1. Per germline, CDR1 LNHDA and CDR2 SQIVND (reference sequence). This CDR3 has 15 residues. J was trimmed by 4 bases and V by 4 bases; bases with no gene match: 9. DNA for the CDR3: TGTGCCAGTAGTACTACGCGACAGGGATCCACTGAAGCTTTCTTT. Amino acids: CASSTTRQGSTEAFF.

The rearrangement uses TRBV20-1 and TRBJ2-1, with unresolved D. The CDR3 consists of 12 residues. V was shortened by 6 bases and J by 9 bases, with 15 bases between the two germline ends. CDR1 and CDR2 (germline): DFQATT, SNEGSKA (reference sequence). CDR3 protein: CSAYGESIEQFF. DNA for the CDR3: TGCAGTGCATACGGCGAGTCGATTGAGCAGTTCTTC.

Concerning this clonotype: One end of the junction does not line up with germline, which may come from a read error. The V gene is TRBV9, the J gene TRBJ2-1; D unclear. The CDR3 extends over 16 amino acids. CDR1 is SGDLS and CDR2 is YYNGEE in the germline V gene. The CDR3 DNA sequence: TGTGCCAGCGGCCCCCAAGACGTACACTCCTACAATGCGCAGTTCTTC. Its protein product is CASGPQDVHSYNAQFF.

This chain links TRBV9 with TRBJ1-5; D not certain. Germline V gene lookup returns CDR1 SGDLS and CDR2 YYNGEE. There are 15 residues in the CDR3. V was trimmed by 0 bases and J by 2 bases, leaving 9 bases between them. The CDR3 DNA is TGTGCCAGCAGCGTAGGTACCACAGGCAATCAGCCCCAGCATTTT. It encodes CASSVGTTGNQPQHF.

V gene TRBV2 combines with J gene TRBJ2-5, with no clear D. The CDR3 contains 13 residues. Deletions cut 4 bases from V and 2 bases from J, with 8 bases between. CDR1 and CDR2 (germline): SNHLY, FYNNEI. The DNA of the CDR3 is TGTGCCAGCAGTGTGGTCTTGCAAGAGACCCAGTACTTC. Protein: CASSVVLQETQYF.

This clonotype was found many times. V is TRBV11-2 and J is TRBJ2-1; D could derive from TRBD1 or TRBD2 (9 bases each). The CDR3 is 19 residues long. The germline V gene encodes CDR1 SGHAT and CDR2 FQNNGV. The germline V and J ends were trimmed by 4 bases and 9 bases, with 31 bases remaining between them. DNA of the CDR3: TGTGCCAGCAGCTCCCCGCGGGACAGGGTAGCGGGAGAGTCACGTGAGCAGTTCTTC. Protein sequence: CASSSPRDRVAGESREQFF. The full variable domain, completed using reference TRBV11-2 and TRBJ2-1, is EAGVAQSPRYKIIEKRQSVAFWCNPISGHATLYWYQQILGQGPKLLIQFQNNGVVDDSQLPKDRFSAERLKGVDSTLKIQPAKLEDSAVYLCASSSPRDRVAGESREQFFGPGTRLTVL.

This chain links TRBV9 with TRBJ2-3; 12 nucleotides agree with TRBD2. This CDR3 contains 16 residues. The junction had 3 bases not matched to a gene; V was cut back by 2 bases and J by 2 bases. The germline CDR1 and CDR2 sequences are SGDLS and YYNGEE. CDR3 protein: CASSVTSGSFTDTQYF. CDR3 DNA sequence: TGTGCCAGCAGCGTGACTAGCGGGAGCTTCACAGATACGCAGTATTTT.

The rearrangement joins TRBV10-3 to TRBJ2-7; D is unclear. Germline lookup yields CDR1 ENHRY and CDR2 SYGVKD. V gave up 4 bases and J gave up 3 bases, with 10 bases separating them. This CDR3 is 13 amino acids long. CDR3 sequence reads: CAISVAGNYEQYV. Here the CDR3 DNA reads TGTGCCATCAGTGTGGCAGGAAACTACGAGCAGTACGTC.

At least ten counts were recorded for this clonotype. The rearrangement links TRBV10-3 to TRBJ1-1; no definite D call. CDR1 and CDR2 from the germline V gene are ENHRY and SYGVKD. There are 13 residues in the CDR3. V lost 4 bases and J 1 base, leaving 7 bases between the germline ends. The DNA of the CDR3 is TGTGCCATCAGTGTAAAGGGGAACACTGAAGCTTTCTTT. This encodes CAISVKGNTEAFF.

V usage is TRBV9 and J usage is TRBJ2-1, with 7 nucleotides matching TRBD2. CDR3 length: 13 residues. CDR1 and CDR2 (germline): SGDLS, YYNGEE. V was pared by 1 base and J by 8 bases, with 3 bases of the junction left unmatched. In DNA, the CDR3 is TGTGCCAGCAGCGTACCGGGGGGAGATGAGCAGTTCTTC. It codes for CASSVPGGDEQFF.